The 32 T cell receptor beta chains below were found in one sample sequenced in a study of blood T cell repertoires in COVID-19. The repertoire was sequenced with immunoSEQ multiplex PCR; TCRdb's copy has only in-frame clones and lacks some. The sample lists approximately 260,000 clones, around nine tenths occurring once. The specimen sequenced was peripheral blood. The source of these receptors is a woman in her seventies with COVID-19, enrolled during active disease.

This clone was detected only once. The CDR3 DNA reads TGTGCCAGTAGTGTGGTGGGGGGGGAAATTCAGCCCCAGCATTTT. Translation gives CASSVVGGEIQPQHF. This chain joins TRBV19 and TRBJ1-5, with TRBD1 as a possible D gene (5 bases). This CDR3 contains 15 residues. V lost 5 bases and J 6 bases, leaving 17 bases between the germline ends. Germline-derived CDR1 and CDR2 are LNHDA and SQIVND (reference sequence).

The V and J genes are TRBV5-1 and TRBJ1-1; the D is unclear. The CDR3 sequence is 14 residues long. Germline V gene data show CDR1 as SGHRS and CDR2 as YFSETQ. V was trimmed by 6 bases and J by 7 bases, leaving 19 bases between them. For the CDR3, the DNA is TGCGCCAGCACCCCCAGTAATCTAGAGCATGAAGCTTTCTTT. Amino acid sequence: CASTPSNLEHEAFF.

The chain combines TRBV6-1 with TRBJ2-1; 7 bases map to TRBD1. Germline CDR1 is MNHNS and CDR2 is SASEGT. V lost 5 bases and J lost 3; bases outside the gene matches: 7. CDR3 length equals 15 residues. The CDR3 region is CASSPTGVGYNEQFF. CDR3 nucleotide sequence: TGTGCCAGCAGTCCTACAGGGGTAGGCTACAATGAGCAGTTCTTC.

The J gene is TRBJ1-5, the V gene TRBV19; TRBD1 matches at 7 bases. The junction had 7 bases not matched to a gene; V was cut back by 6 bases and J by 2 bases. Germline CDR1 reads LNHDA; CDR2 reads SQIVND (reference sequence). This CDR3 contains 15 residues. The CDR3 sequence: CASRRQGGGNQPQHF. CDR3 bases: TGTGCCAGTAGAAGACAGGGAGGTGGCAATCAGCCCCAGCATTTT.

This clone was observed a single time. The chain carries TRBV12-5 and TRBJ1-5, with D hard to call. Trimming shortened V by 1 base and J by 3 bases, and 4 bases separated the two germline ends. CDR1 and CDR2 from the germline V gene are LGHNT and FRNRAP. This CDR3 region has 13 residues. The DNA for the CDR3 is TGTGCTAGTGGTTTGGGTCTCAATCAGCCCCAGCATTTT. Its protein is CASGLGLNQPQHF.

The chain uses TRBV5-1 and TRBJ1-4; 8 bases are a match to TRBD1. The CDR3 extends over 15 amino acids. Germline lookup yields CDR1 SGHRS and CDR2 YFSETQ. The ends lost 4 bases at V and 1 base at J; junction bases unmatched: 3. CDR3 bases: TGCGCCAGCAGCCCTGGACAGGGAACTAATGAAAAACTGTTTTTT. Translated: CASSPGQGTNEKLFF.

This clone was seen only a few times. In DNA, the CDR3 is TGTGCCACCAGCAGAGATCTAGGGGCCGGGGAGCTGTTTTTT. Its translation: CATSRDLGAGELFF. The gene calls are TRBV15 and TRBJ2-2; TRBD1 is a possible D gene (5 bases). The CDR3 is 14 residues long. The V end was cut by 0 bases, the J end by 6 bases, with 8 bases between. Germline loops: CDR1 LNHNV, CDR2 YYDKDF (reference sequence). The full variable domain, with the rest looked up from reference TRBV15 and TRBJ2-2, is DAMVIQNPRYQVTQFGKPVTLSCSQTLNHNVMYWYQQKSSQAPKLLFHYYDKDFNNEADTPDNFQSRRPNTSFCFLDIRSPGLGDTAMYLCATSRDLGAGELFFGEGSRLTVL.

The J gene is TRBJ1-2, the V gene TRBV14; D is possibly TRBD1 (5 bases). V lost 0 bases to trimming and J lost 5 bases, with 16 bases between them. Germline values: CDR1 SGHDN, CDR2 FVKESK. This CDR3 is built from 16 residues. CDR3 nucleotides: TGTGCCAGCAGCCAAGATAAAAATGCAGGGTGGTATGGCTACACCTTC. Protein sequence: CASSQDKNAGWYGYTF.

In its sample, this clone was seen once. The CDR3 sequence: CASSPPGGAYNEQFF. DNA for the CDR3: TGTGCCAGCTCACCACCAGGGGGCGCCTACAATGAGCAGTTCTTC. The chain joins TRBV18 to TRBJ2-1; 7 bases are shared with TRBD1. The germline CDR1 and CDR2 sequences are KGHSH and LQKENI. V gave up 0 bases and J gave up 2 bases; unmatched junction bases: 1. CDR3 length equals 15 residues.

The chain has TRBV10-3 and TRBJ2-1; TRBD2 is a possible D gene (6 bases). Trimming took 0 bases from V and 4 from J, leaving 10 bases between them. The CDR3 runs to 15 residues. Germline V gene lookup returns CDR1 ENHRY and CDR2 SYGVKD. CDR3 nucleotide sequence: TGTGCCATCAGTGAGTCCGGCGGGGTTTACAATGAGCAGTTCTTC. This encodes CAISESGGVYNEQFF.

The chain combines TRBV9 with TRBJ2-3, with TRBD1 matching over 11 bases. The CDR3 sequence is 18 residues long. The germline gives CDR1 SGDLS, CDR2 YYNGEE. V was pared by 4 bases and J by 4 bases, with 14 bases of the junction left unmatched. CDR3 bases: TGTGCCAGCAGCCAGGACCTACCGGGACAGGGGGTTTCAGATACGCAGTATTTT. Amino acid sequence: CASSQDLPGQGVSDTQYF.

This clone was recorded once. The chain uses TRBV6-8 and TRBJ1-5; a weak D match, TRBD1 (6 bases). There are 14 residues in the CDR3. Looked up from germline, CDR1 is MNHGY and CDR2 is SAAAGT. The V end lost 6 bases, the J end lost 3 bases, and 12 bases lay between the germline ends. CDR3 nucleotide sequence: TGTGCCAGCAGGCCAAACAGGGTCAATCAGCCCCAGCATTTT. This sequence encodes CASRPNRVNQPQHF.

This clone has a single count. The J gene is TRBJ1-4, the V gene TRBV28, with D maybe TRBD1 (6 bases). V was clipped by 11 bases and J by 0 bases, with 19 bases between them. Germline V gene lookup returns CDR1 MDHEN and CDR2 SYDVKM. This CDR3 is 16 amino acids long. This CDR3 is CASVGQLSSTNEKLFF. CDR3 bases: TGTGCCTCCGTCGGACAGCTATCCTCAACTAATGAAAAACTGTTTTTT.

The chain recombines TRBV9 with TRBJ1-2; TRBD1 matches 9 bases. Germline V gene sequence: CDR1 SGDLS, CDR2 YYNGEE. The V segment lost 4 bases and the J segment 4 bases; nucleotides outside the gene matches: 5. The CDR3 extends over 14 amino acids. The CDR3: CASSPRTGVYGYTF. The CDR3 nucleotides are TGTGCCAGCAGCCCGAGGACAGGGGTCTATGGCTACACCTTC.

The CDR3 loop reads CASSPIQENNYGYTF. DNA of the CDR3: TGTGCCAGCTCACCTATACAGGAGAATAACTATGGCTACACCTTC. The chain joins TRBV18 to TRBJ1-2, with a possible D match to TRBD1 (5 bases). CDR1 is KGHSH and CDR2 is LQKENI in the germline V gene. Trimming stripped 3 bases from V and 1 base from J, with 12 bases between. This CDR3 region has 15 residues.

CDR3 protein: CAWSRGLGTREQYF. CDR3 nucleotides: TGTGCCTGGAGTCGGGGACTAGGGACCCGCGAGCAGTACTTC. The chain is built from TRBV30 and TRBJ2-7; 8 bases are a match to TRBD2. This CDR3 comprises 14 residues. Per germline, CDR1 GTSNPN and CDR2 SVGIG (reference sequence). Trimming at V came to 2 bases and at J to 6 bases, leaving 9 bases not matched to a gene. Combining the CDR3 with reference TRBV30 and TRBJ2-7 gives the whole variable domain SQTIHQWPATLVQPVGSPLSLECTVEGTSNPNLYWYRQAAGRGLQLLFYSVGIGQISSEVPQNLSASRPQDRQFILSSKKLLLSDSGFYLCAWSRGLGTREQYFGPGTRLTVT.

The J gene is TRBJ2-7, the V gene TRBV5-6; TRBD1 agrees at 7 bases. There are 13 residues in the CDR3. Germline values: CDR1 SGHDT, CDR2 YYEEEE. Trimming took 1 base from V and 3 from J; bases not matched to a gene: 1. CDR3 protein: CASSLTGDYEQYF. CDR3 bases: TGTGCCAGCAGCTTGACAGGGGACTACGAGCAGTACTTC.

The chain has TRBV20-1 and TRBJ2-3; TRBD1 aligns across 9 bases. The CDR3 is 16 amino acids. Per the germline V gene, CDR1 is DFQATT and CDR2 is SNEGSKA (reference sequence). The junction had 9 bases not matched to a gene; V was cut back by 3 bases and J by 2 bases. CDR3 sequence reads: CSASITGGSSTDTQYF. CDR3 bases: TGCAGTGCTAGTATAACAGGGGGCTCCTCCACAGATACGCAGTATTTT.

This clone was counted only a few times. The J gene is TRBJ2-7, the V gene TRBV28; 7 bases map to TRBD2. CDR3 size: 17 residues. CDR1 is MDHEN, CDR2 SYDVKM, per germline. Trimming took 2 bases from V and 2 from J; bases not matched to a gene: 12. The CDR3 reads CASSLPGIGRSTYEQYF. In DNA, the CDR3 is TGTGCCAGCAGTTTACCGGGGATCGGGAGGAGCACCTACGAGCAGTACTTC.

This chain links TRBV11-2 with TRBJ1-1, with 7 bases aligning to TRBD1. This CDR3 is 11 amino acids long. Germline CDR1 is SGHAT and CDR2 is FQNNGV. Trimming cost V 7 bases and J 12 bases; bases outside gene matches: 8. CDR3 nucleotides: TGTGCCAGCATCGGGGACAGAGTAACTTTCTTT. Protein product: CASIGDRVTFF.

The V gene is TRBV11-2, the J gene TRBJ2-1; no definite D call. There are 15 residues in the CDR3. The germline CDR1 and CDR2 sequences are SGHAT and FQNNGV. Trimming took off 0 bases at V and 0 bases at J, with 6 bases between the two ends. Written as DNA, the CDR3 is TGTGCCAGCAGCTTAGACCCAAACTCCTACAATGAGCAGTTCTTC. It translates to CASSLDPNSYNEQFF.

J is TRBJ2-1 and V is TRBV28, with 9 bases matching TRBD2. The CDR3 covers 13 residues. With V trimmed by 5 bases and J by 5 bases, 1 base remained unmatched. CDR1 and CDR2 from the germline V gene are MDHEN and SYDVKM. The CDR3 DNA reads TGTGCCAGCAGTCTAGCGGGAAACAATGAGCAGTTCTTC. Translation gives CASSLAGNNEQFF.

J is TRBJ1-3 and V is TRBV6-2 or TRBV6-3; 7 bases are a match to TRBD1. The germline gives CDR1 MNHEY, CDR2 SVGEGT. The CDR3 extends over 14 amino acids. Trimming took 4 bases from V and 4 from J; bases not matched to a gene: 4. The CDR3 DNA reads TGTGCCAGCAGTTTGACAGGGAAAGGAAACACCATATATTTT. It yields the protein CASSLTGKGNTIYF.

This chain links TRBV9 with TRBJ1-3; D uncertain. Between the trimmed V and J ends, which lost 3 bases and 0 bases, there was a span of 7 bases. Per the germline V gene, CDR1 is SGDLS and CDR2 is YYNGEE. This CDR3 is 14 amino acids long. The CDR3 DNA follows: TGTGCCAGCAGCGCTACTTACTCTGGAAACACCATATATTTT. It specifies CASSATYSGNTIYF.

The gene calls are TRBV15 and TRBJ1-5; D possibly corresponds to TRBD1 (5 bases). The germline V and J ends were trimmed by 4 bases and 4 bases, with 11 bases remaining between them. This CDR3 comprises 14 residues. The V gene's germline CDR1 is LNHNV and CDR2 YYDKDF (reference sequence). CDR3 nucleotide sequence: TGTGCCACCAGCATCCCAGGGTGGAATCAGCCCCAGCATTTT. This codes for CATSIPGWNQPQHF.

The chain combines TRBV5-6 with TRBJ2-7; 7 nucleotides match TRBD1. The germline V gene has CDR1 SGHDT and CDR2 YYEEEE. Trimming took 9 bases from V and 2 from J; bases not matched to a gene: 11. The CDR3 totals 14 residues. The CDR3 protein is CATYKGQRPYEQYF. CDR3 coding DNA: TGTGCCACTTACAAGGGACAGCGCCCCTACGAGCAGTACTTC.

The chain employs TRBV11-3 and TRBJ2-7, with D perhaps TRBD1 (6 bases). The CDR3 sequence is 14 residues long. Per the germline V gene, CDR1 is SGHNT and CDR2 is YENEEA. Trimming removed 2 bases at V and 3 bases at J, with 11 bases between. The CDR3 is CASSLRGHNYEQYF. In DNA form, the CDR3 reads TGTGCCAGCAGCTTAAGGGGACACAACTACGAGCAGTACTTC.

In this sample, this clone turned up once. The chain has TRBV5-1 and TRBJ1-3, with D perhaps TRBD1 (6 bases). The germline V and J ends were trimmed by 0 bases and 1 base, with 11 bases remaining between them. The CDR3 has 16 amino acids. Germline V CDR1 and CDR2: SGHRS, YFSETQ. The CDR3 bases are TGCGCCAGCAGCTTGGCAGGGGTGGAATCTGGAAACACCATATATTTT. Encoded protein: CASSLAGVESGNTIYF.

The V and J genes are TRBV9 and TRBJ2-7, with 7 positions matching TRBD1. Germline CDR1 is SGDLS and CDR2 is YYNGEE. This CDR3 has 13 amino acids. The J segment lost 2 bases and the V segment lost 9 bases, leaving 8 bases of the junction unmatched. The CDR3 DNA reads TGTGCCACCCCCCCGGGACAGACCTACGAGCAGTACTTC. It encodes CATPPGQTYEQYF. Filled out from reference TRBV9 and TRBJ2-7, the complete variable domain reads DSGVTQTPKHLITATGQRVTLRCSPRSGDLSVYWYQQSLDQGLQFLIQYYNGEERAKGNILERFSAQQFPDLHSELNLSSLELGDSALYFCATPPGQTYEQYFGPGTRLTVT.

This chain connects TRBV6-5 to TRBJ1-5; D not certain. Trimming took 8 bases from V and 0 from J, leaving 11 bases between them. CDR1 MNHEY and CDR2 SVGAGI come from the germline V gene. This CDR3 spans 14 amino acids. The CDR3 DNA reads as TGTGCCAGCCTGGCGGCGGATAGCAATCAGCCCCAGCATTTT. Translation: CASLAADSNQPQHF.

The count of this clone is one. The rearrangement joins TRBV18 to TRBJ2-5; TRBD2 agrees at 13 bases. The CDR3 contains 17 residues. V shed 5 bases and J 0 bases; nucleotides not matched to a gene: 6. Germline CDR1 and CDR2: KGHSH and LQKENI. CDR3 nucleotides: TGTGCCAGCTCAACAAGGACTAGCGGGAGTTACCAAGAGACCCAGTACTTC. It codes for CASSTRTSGSYQETQYF. Variable domain in full (rest from reference TRBV18 and TRBJ2-5): NAGVMQNPRHLVRRRGQEARLRCSPMKGHSHVYWYRQLPEEGLKFMVYLQKENIIDESGMPKERFSAEFPKEGPSILRIQQVVRGDSAAYFCASSTRTSGSYQETQYFGPGTRLLVL.

This chain uses TRBV11-3 with TRBJ1-3; maybe TRBD1 (5 bases). Germline CDR1 and CDR2: SGHNT and YENEEA. The CDR3 runs 14 residues. V lost 5 bases to trimming and J lost 10 bases, with 18 bases between them. The CDR3 nucleotides read TGTGCCAGCAGCCCCCCGGGGGAACGAAGAACCATATATTTT. Encoded protein: CASSPPGERRTIYF.